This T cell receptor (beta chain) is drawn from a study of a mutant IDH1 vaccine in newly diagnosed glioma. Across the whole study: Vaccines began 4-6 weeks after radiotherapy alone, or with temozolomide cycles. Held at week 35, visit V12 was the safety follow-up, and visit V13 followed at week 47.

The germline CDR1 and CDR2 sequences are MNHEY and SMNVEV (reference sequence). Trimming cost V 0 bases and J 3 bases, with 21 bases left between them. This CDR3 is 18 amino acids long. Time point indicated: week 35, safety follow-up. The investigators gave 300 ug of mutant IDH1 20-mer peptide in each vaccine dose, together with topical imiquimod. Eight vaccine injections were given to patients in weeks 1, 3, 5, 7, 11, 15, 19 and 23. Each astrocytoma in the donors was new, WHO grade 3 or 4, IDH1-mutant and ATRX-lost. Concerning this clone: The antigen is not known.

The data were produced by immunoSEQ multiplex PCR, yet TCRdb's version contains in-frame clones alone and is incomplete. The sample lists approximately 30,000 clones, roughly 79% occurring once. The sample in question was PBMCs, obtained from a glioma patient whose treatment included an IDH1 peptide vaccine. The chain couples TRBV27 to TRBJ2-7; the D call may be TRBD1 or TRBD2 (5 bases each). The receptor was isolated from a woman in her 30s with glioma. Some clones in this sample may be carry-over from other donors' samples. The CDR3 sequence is CASSLSIGDAGSGYEQYF. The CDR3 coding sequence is TGTGCCAGCAGTTTATCGATAGGGGACGCCGGTTCCGGCTACGAGCAGTACTTC.